What follows are 7 T cell receptor beta chains derived from one specimen sequenced in a study of cytomegalovirus exposure and HLA in healthy donors. With 60 Vbeta and 13 Jbeta primers, the PCR was carried out. Repertoires were generated with immunoSEQ multiplex PCR, while TCRdb's copy carries only in-frame clones and drops some. The sample yields fewer than 110,000 clones, 73% seen once. Sequenced: PBMCs. The receptors were gathered from a man between 25 and 39 years old in good health and CMV-seronegative.

The chain is built from TRBV11-3 and TRBJ2-5; 7 bases line up with TRBD1. CDR3 length: 14 amino acids. CDR1 and CDR2 (germline): SGHNT, YENEEA. The ends lost 5 bases at V and 9 bases at J; junction bases unmatched: 12. CDR3 sequence reads: CASSTRQGLGAQYF. CDR3 DNA: TGTGCCAGCAGCACTCGACAGGGCCTAGGGGCCCAGTACTTC.

This rearrangement joins TRBV28 to TRBJ2-7; D is unresolved. The germline gives CDR1 MDHEN, CDR2 SYDVKM. V gave up 2 bases and J gave up 2 bases, with 10 bases separating them. The CDR3 is made up of 14 amino acids. The CDR3 DNA is TGTGCCAGCAGTTTACCCGACTCGACCTACGAGCAGTACTTC. Translation: CASSLPDSTYEQYF.

The chain has TRBV7-2 and TRBJ2-5; a weak D match, TRBD2 (7 bases). The closer fit of TRBJ2-7 to the DNA end suggests the J call may be wrong. The CDR3 length is 15 residues. CDR1 is SGHTA and CDR2 is FQGNSA in the germline V gene. The CDR3 is CASSWGGQGTYEQYF. Written as DNA, the CDR3 is TGTGCCAGCAGCTGGGGGGGGCAGGGCACCTACGAGCAGTACTTC.

The V gene is TRBV4-1, the J gene TRBJ2-1; 7 bases are a match to TRBD1. V lost 0 bases and J lost 9; bases outside the gene matches: 5. Looked up from germline, CDR1 is MGHRA and CDR2 is YSYEKL. The CDR3 sequence is 14 residues long. This CDR3 is CASSQDSRGLEQFF. In DNA form, the CDR3 reads TGCGCCAGCAGCCAAGATTCGAGGGGGCTTGAGCAGTTCTTC.

This sequence joins TRBV6-1 and TRBJ1-2, with D uncertain. The germline V and J ends were trimmed by 0 bases and 0 bases, with 8 bases remaining between them. The CDR3 totals 15 residues. The germline CDR1 and CDR2 sequences are MNHNS and SASEGT. In nucleotides, the CDR3 is TGTGCCAGCAGTGAAGCGCTAAGCACTAACTATGGCTACACCTTC. Protein: CASSEALSTNYGYTF.

This clone was seen more than once but under ten times. This sequence joins TRBV4-1 and TRBJ2-7; D is possibly TRBD2 (5 bases). V gave up 0 bases and J gave up 7 bases, with 13 bases separating them. This CDR3 spans 14 amino acids. Germline assignment: CDR1 MGHRA and CDR2 YSYEKL. The CDR3 loop reads CASSQESGWREQYF. The CDR3 DNA sequence: TGCGCCAGCAGCCAAGAAAGCGGTTGGAGGGAGCAGTACTTC.

V gene TRBV10-1 combines with J gene TRBJ2-1, with D possibly TRBD2 on 6 matching bases. V was pared by 6 bases and J by 0 bases, with 12 bases between. Germline V gives CDR1 WNHNN, CDR2 SYGVQD (reference sequence). The CDR3 spans 15 residues. The chain's CDR3 is CASSVAVSSYNEQFF. CDR3 coding DNA: TGCGCCAGCAGCGTAGCGGTAAGCTCCTACAATGAGCAGTTCTTC.